What follows are 30 T cell receptor beta chains derived from one specimen sequenced in a study of breast tumors, draining lymph nodes, adjacent tissues. TCRdb re-called the multiplex PCR reads through MiXCR, storing one row per CDR3 protein. Counted here are under 350,000 distinct CDR3 sequences, around 31% occurring once; the ten biggest clones make up about 1.2%. The lymph nodes were axillary draining lymph nodes from breast cancer patients. The sequenced material came from axillary lymph node tissue. These TCRs come from a female donor with breast cancer. Some clones in this sample may be carry-over from other donors' samples.

The chain has TRBV6-2 or TRBV6-3 and TRBJ1-5; D is unresolved. This CDR3 comprises 13 residues. Germline values: CDR1 MNHEY, CDR2 SVGEGT. The ends were cut back, 6 bases at V and 7 bases at J, with 13 bases in the middle. The CDR3 sequence: CASRSGGSQPQHF. The CDR3 DNA reads as TGTGCCAGCAGATCGGGAGGATCCCAGCCCCAGCATTTT.

Details on this clonotype: A junction boundary mismatches the germline segment, possibly from a read error. The V gene is TRBV3-1, the J gene TRBJ2-2; D may correspond to TRBD1 or TRBD2 (6 bases each). The CDR3 length is 17 residues. Germline CDR1 LGHDT, CDR2 YNNKEL (reference sequence). CDR3 protein: CPSSQVGAGGITGELFF. The CDR3, as DNA: TGTCCCAGCAGCCAAGTGGGGGCGGGCGGGATCACCGGGGAGCTGTTTTTT.

V gene TRBV6-2 or TRBV6-3 combines with J gene TRBJ1-2, with D hard to call. Looked up from germline, CDR1 is MNHEY and CDR2 is SVGEGT. This CDR3 has 13 residues. V was shortened by 7 bases and J by 2 bases, with 11 bases between the two germline ends. In nucleotides, the CDR3 is TGTGCCAGCAATTATGGGAAGAACTATGGCTACACCTTC. It yields the protein CASNYGKNYGYTF.

The table lists this clonotype with many counts. The rearrangement uses TRBV11-2 and TRBJ2-1; TRBD2 is a possible D gene (6 bases). Germline V CDR1 and CDR2: SGHAT, FQNNGV. This CDR3 is built from 14 residues. Trimming took off 5 bases at V and 7 bases at J, with 15 bases between the two ends. This chain's CDR3 is CASSPILAGNEQFF. The CDR3 region has the DNA TGTGCCAGCAGCCCAATCCTGGCGGGAAATGAGCAGTTCTTC.

Concerning this clonotype: A single base separates this from a much larger clone, so it may be a read error. A read error is likely, as this CDR3 ends without the conserved phenylalanine or tryptophan. The chain carries TRBV5-6 and TRBJ2-3; 9 bases line up with TRBD2. With 4 bases clipped from V and 5 bases from J, the junction kept 11 bases outside the gene matches. The germline V gene encodes CDR1 SGHDT and CDR2 YYEEEE. The CDR3 contains 16 residues. CDR3 residues: CASSPIAGVSLDTQYS. DNA of the CDR3: TGTGCCAGCAGCCCCATAGCGGGAGTATCTTTAGATACGCAGTATTCT.

This clonotype showed up many times. This chain connects TRBV15 to TRBJ2-7; perhaps TRBD2 as D (6 bases). Germline CDR1 is LNHNV and CDR2 is YYDKDF (reference sequence). This CDR3 spans 15 amino acids. Trimming took 3 bases from V and 2 from J, leaving 14 bases between them. In DNA, the CDR3 is TGTGCCACCAGCAGGAAGGAGGCGGGACCCTACGAGCAGTACTTC. This sequence encodes CATSRKEAGPYEQYF.

This clonotype showed up many times. This sequence joins TRBV6-5 and TRBJ2-2; D may correspond to TRBD1 or TRBD2 (7 bases each). CDR3 length: 15 amino acids. CDR1 and CDR2 from the germline V gene are MNHEY and SVGAGI. Between the trimmed V and J ends, which lost 2 bases and 7 bases, there was a span of 14 bases. The CDR3: CASSYTQGGSGELFF. In nucleotides, the CDR3 is TGTGCCAGCAGTTACACGCAGGGGGGGAGCGGGGAGCTGTTTTTT.

A note on this clonotype: Relative to the germline gene, one junction end is altered; a read error may explain this. V is TRBV6-5 and J is TRBJ2-2; the D gene is possibly TRBD1 (6 bases). CDR1 and CDR2 from the germline V gene are MNHEY and SVGAGI. The CDR3 runs 14 residues. The CDR3 here is CAGRGGYPPGELFF. The CDR3 coding sequence is TGTGCCGGCAGGGGCGGTTATCCCCCCGGGGAGCTGTTTTTT.

Many counts were recorded for this clonotype. The CDR3 coding sequence is TGTGCCAGCAGCTTGTTGCAGAAGGACATGACGGTTCGCGAGCAGTACTTC. Its protein is CASSLLQKDMTVREQYF. J is TRBJ2-7 and V is TRBV5-6, with D perhaps matching TRBD1 (5 bases). Per the germline V gene, CDR1 is SGHDT and CDR2 is YYEEEE. The CDR3 runs to 17 residues. Trimming pared 1 base from V and 6 bases from J, leaving 23 bases between.

This clonotype was observed a few times. A single base separates this from a much larger clone, so it may be a read error. V is TRBV11-2 and J is TRBJ2-5; TRBD2 matches 7 bases. CDR1 is SGHAT, CDR2 FQNNGV, per germline. V shed 0 bases, J shed 4 bases, and the junction held 5 bases outside the gene matches. The CDR3 length is 15 residues. Written as DNA, the CDR3 is TGTGCCAGCAGCTTAGAGAGCGGGACGGGAGAGACCCAGTACTTC. It is translated as CASSLESGTGETQYF. Looking up the rest from reference TRBV11-2 and TRBJ2-5 gives the full variable domain: EAGVAQSPRYKIIEKRQSVAFWCNPISGHATLYWYQQILGQGPKLLIQFQNNGVVDDSQLPKDRFSAERLKGVDSTLKIQPAKLEDSAVYLCASSLESGTGETQYFGPGTRLLVL.

Comment on this clonotype: At one boundary the junction diverges from the germline segment, which might be a read error. The rearrangement links TRBV15 to TRBJ1-2, with D possibly matching TRBD1 (5 bases). Germline CDR1 and CDR2: LNHNV and YYDKDF (reference sequence). The CDR3 is 15 residues long. The CDR3 reads CATSRDTGRGYGCIF. The CDR3 region has the DNA TGTGCCACCAGCAGAGATACGGGACGGGGCTATGGCTGCATTTTC.

This clonotype was observed a few times. CDR3 nucleotides: TGCAGCGCCGATCAGGTGATGAACACTGAAGCTTTCTTT. Protein: CSADQVMNTEAFF. The chain employs TRBV29-1 and TRBJ1-1; D is undetermined. V was pared by 7 bases and J by 0 bases, with 12 bases between. This CDR3 is built from 13 residues. Germline assignment: CDR1 SQVTM and CDR2 ANQGSEA. The full variable domain, rest sourced from reference TRBV29-1 and TRBJ1-1, is SAVISQKPSRDICQRGTSLTIQCQVDSQVTMMFWYRQQPGQSLTLIATANQGSEATYESGFVIDKFPISRPNLTFSTLTVSNMSPEDSSIYLCSADQVMNTEAFFGQGTRLTVV.

This clonotype was seen repeatedly, ten times or more. The CDR3 region is CASSVRGLAGGQETQYF. The CDR3 region has the DNA TGTGCCAGCAGCGTAAGGGGGCTAGCGGGAGGGCAAGAGACCCAGTACTTC. This rearrangement joins TRBV9 to TRBJ2-5; 12 bases map to TRBD2. The V segment lost 1 base and the J segment 2 bases; nucleotides outside the gene matches: 6. This CDR3 contains 17 residues. Germline V gene sequence: CDR1 SGDLS, CDR2 YYNGEE.

Turning to this clonotype: A clone one base away is much larger, so this may be a read error. This chain links TRBV7-9 with TRBJ2-7, with D possibly called TRBD1 or TRBD2 (5 bases each). The CDR3 is 17 amino acids. In germline, CDR1 is SEHNR, CDR2 FQNEAQ (reference sequence). This chain's CDR3 is CASSFAPGTGITYQQYF. The CDR3 DNA is TGTGCCAGCAGCTTTGCCCCCGGGACCGGGATTACCTACCAGCAGTACTTC.

This clonotype was seen ten or more times. The rearrangement uses TRBV19 and TRBJ2-5; TRBD2 is a possible D gene (7 bases). The germline V gene has CDR1 LNHDA and CDR2 SQIVND (reference sequence). The CDR3 loop spans 14 amino acids. The V gene lost 6 bases and the J gene lost 5 bases, with 16 bases spanning the gap. CDR3 loop: CASSGGREWETQYF. The CDR3 DNA reads TGTGCCAGTAGCGGGGGGCGTGAGTGGGAGACCCAGTACTTC.

On this clonotype itself: Mismatch with germline at one junction end may stem from a read error. The chain carries TRBV20-1 and TRBJ2-1; 9 bases match TRBD2. This CDR3 has 20 residues. Looked up from germline, CDR1 is DFQATT and CDR2 is SNEGSKA (reference sequence). CDR3 DNA: TGCAGTGCTGGAGATTGGGGGGTAGCGGGAGCCAAAGTGGGATCGAATGAGCAGTTCTTC. Amino acid sequence: CSAGDWGVAGAKVGSNEQFF.

This clonotype has ten or more counts. V usage is TRBV29-1 and J usage is TRBJ1-2; 9 positions match TRBD1. CDR3 size: 14 residues. J gave up 2 bases and V 4 bases, and 5 bases lay outside the gene matches. Germline V gene sequence: CDR1 SQVTM, CDR2 ANQGSEA. This CDR3 reads CSVGGTGTNYGYTF. CDR3 nucleotide sequence: TGCAGCGTTGGCGGGACAGGGACCAACTATGGCTACACCTTC.

Comment on this clonotype: This could be a read error, since a much larger clone is one nucleotide away. The chain combines TRBV20-1 with TRBJ2-1, with D perhaps matching TRBD2 (5 bases). CDR1 DFQATT and CDR2 SNEGSKA come from the germline V gene (reference sequence). V was trimmed by 2 bases and J by 9 bases, leaving 8 bases between them. CDR3 size: 11 residues. CDR3 region: CSARRRGEQFF. The CDR3 nucleotides read TGCAGTGCTAGAAGACGGGGTGAGCAGTTCTTC.

The V and J genes are TRBV6-5 and TRBJ1-1; a possible D gene is TRBD1 (6 bases). Trimming took 6 bases from V and 0 from J, leaving 8 bases between them. The length of the CDR3 is 13 residues. Germline-derived CDR1 and CDR2 are MNHEY and SVGAGI. CDR3 protein: CASSGQLNTEAFF. The CDR3 coding sequence is TGTGCCAGCAGCGGACAGTTGAACACTGAAGCTTTCTTT.

This clonotype was picked up many times. This rearrangement joins TRBV20-1 to TRBJ1-2; the match to TRBD1 covers 8 bases. Unmatched junction bases numbered 12, after V lost 4 bases and J lost 8 bases. The CDR3 sequence is 14 residues long. Germline V gives CDR1 DFQATT, CDR2 SNEGSKA (reference sequence). This chain's CDR3 is CSAITIQGAEGYTF. Here the CDR3 DNA reads TGCAGTGCTATTACCATCCAGGGGGCAGAAGGCTACACCTTC.

This clonotype was detected ten times or more. This chain joins TRBV27 and TRBJ2-5, with 8 bases aligning to TRBD1. Looked up from germline, CDR1 is MNHEY and CDR2 is SMNVEV (reference sequence). The CDR3 has 13 residues. Trimming at V came to 6 bases and at J to 5 bases, leaving 5 bases not matched to a gene. CDR3 nucleotides: TGTGCCAGCAGGTCGACAGGGGTTGAGACCCAGTACTTC. Residues: CASRSTGVETQYF.

The sample holds many counts of this clonotype. This chain joins TRBV11-2 and TRBJ2-3; 9 bases match TRBD1. J lost 3 bases, V lost 5 bases, and 9 bases had no gene match. Per germline, CDR1 SGHAT and CDR2 FQNNGV. This CDR3 is built from 16 residues. The DNA of the CDR3 is TGTGCCAGCAGCAGAACCGGGACAGGGTGGACAGATACGCAGTATTTT. Its protein is CASSRTGTGWTDTQYF.

In regard to this clonotype: One end of the junction does not line up with germline, which may come from a read error. The V call is TRBV6-2 or TRBV6-3, the J call TRBJ1-2; D remains ambiguous. Germline CDR1 is MNHEY and CDR2 is SVGEGT. This CDR3 comprises 15 residues. CDR3 bases: TGTGCCAGCAGTCACTCGGCAGGTCAAACTCGTGGCTACACCTTC. Translating it yields CASSHSAGQTRGYTF.

This clonotype showed up many times. V and J are TRBV9 and TRBJ2-5, with TRBD1 as a possible D gene (6 bases). CDR3 length: 14 residues. CDR1 and CDR2 from the germline V gene are SGDLS and YYNGEE. The V end was cut by 3 bases, the J end by 5 bases, with 14 bases between. The CDR3 region is CASSALTGRETQYF. In DNA form, the CDR3 reads TGTGCCAGCAGCGCCCTGACAGGCCGGGAGACCCAGTACTTC. Full variable domain (rest looked up from reference TRBV9 and TRBJ2-5): DSGVTQTPKHLITATGQRVTLRCSPRSGDLSVYWYQQSLDQGLQFLIQYYNGEERAKGNILERFSAQQFPDLHSELNLSSLELGDSALYFCASSALTGRETQYFGPGTRLLVL.

This clonotype has only a few counts. A single base separates this from a much larger clone, so it may be a read error. The chain carries TRBV14 and TRBJ1-4, with D unresolved. Germline-derived CDR1 and CDR2 are SGHDN and FVKESK. The CDR3 consists of 13 residues. CDR3 DNA sequence: TGTGCCAGCAGCCAAGAGGCTAATGAAAAACCGTTTTTT. Protein sequence: CASSQEANEKPFF. The full variable domain, in which reference TRBV14 and TRBJ1-4 provide the parts outside the CDR3, is EAGVTQFPSHSVIEKGQTVTLRCDPISGHDNLYWYRRVMGKEIKFLLHFVKESKQDESGMPNNRFLAERTGGTYSTLKVQPAELEDSGVYFCASSQEANEKPFFGSGTQLSVL.

In the case of this clonotype: A clone one base away is much larger, so this may be a read error. This chain joins TRBV5-1 and TRBJ2-1; D unresolved. V gave up 0 bases and J gave up 7 bases, with 20 bases separating them. There are 17 residues in the CDR3. From germline, CDR1 is SGHRS and CDR2 YFSETQ. CDR3 sequence: CASSLGSGAWAKNEQFF. The CDR3 DNA reads as TGCGCCAGCAGCTTGGGCTCTGGAGCATGGGCAAAGAATGAGCAGTTCTTC.

This chain connects TRBV7-2 to TRBJ2-5; the match to TRBD2 covers 10 bases. Germline CDR1 is SGHTA and CDR2 is FQGNSA. This CDR3 has 17 residues. The V and J ends lost 5 bases and 9 bases, in that order; junction bases with no gene match: 18. The CDR3 DNA reads TGTGCCAGCAGCACTCTTGGGGGACTAGCGCTAAGGGAGCCCCAGTACTTC. Translation gives CASSTLGGLALREPQYF. The full variable domain, completed using reference TRBV7-2 and TRBJ2-5, is GAGVSQSPSNKVTEKGKDVELRCDPISGHTALYWYRQSLGQGLEFLIYFQGNSAPDKSGLPSDRFSAERTGGSVSTLTIQRTQQEDSAVYLCASSTLGGLALREPQYFGPGTRLLVL.

The V and J genes are TRBV15 and TRBJ2-7; D unclear. The CDR3 is made up of 13 amino acids. The V end was cut by 2 bases, the J end by 4 bases, with 9 bases between. Germline V lookup: CDR1 LNHNV, CDR2 YYDKDF (reference sequence). The CDR3 loop reads CATSRLSGYEQYF. The CDR3 coding sequence is TGTGCCACCAGCAGACTTAGTGGATACGAGCAGTACTTC.

The table lists this clonotype with a few counts. V usage is TRBV11-2 and J usage is TRBJ2-4; a possible D gene is TRBD1 (6 bases). This CDR3 has 16 residues. V lost 0 bases, J lost 0 bases, and 9 bases lay in between. Germline V gene lookup returns CDR1 SGHAT and CDR2 FQNNGV. The CDR3 DNA follows: TGTGCCAGCAGCTTAGAACCACAGGGAGCCAAAAACATTCAGTACTTC. Amino acids: CASSLEPQGAKNIQYF.

The sample holds many counts of this clonotype. The chain carries TRBV15 and TRBJ1-6, with unresolved D. Germline CDR1 is LNHNV and CDR2 is YYDKDF (reference sequence). Trimming shortened V by 5 bases and J by 5 bases, and 16 bases separated the two germline ends. CDR3 length equals 16 residues. The CDR3 reads CATSWEWEANNSPLHF. The CDR3 DNA sequence: TGTGCCACCAGCTGGGAATGGGAGGCAAATAATTCACCCCTCCACTTT.